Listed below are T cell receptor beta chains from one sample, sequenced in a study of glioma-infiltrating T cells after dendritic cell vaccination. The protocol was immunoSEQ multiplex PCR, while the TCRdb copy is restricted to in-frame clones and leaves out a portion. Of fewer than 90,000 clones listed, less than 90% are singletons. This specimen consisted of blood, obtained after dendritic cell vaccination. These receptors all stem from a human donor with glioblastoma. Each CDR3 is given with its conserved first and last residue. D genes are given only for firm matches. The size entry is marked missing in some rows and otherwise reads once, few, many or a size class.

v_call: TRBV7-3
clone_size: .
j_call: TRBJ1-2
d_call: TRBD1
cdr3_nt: TGTGCCAGCAGCTCTACAGGGGGAGCGATCGGCTACACCTTC
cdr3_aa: CASSSTGGAIGYTF

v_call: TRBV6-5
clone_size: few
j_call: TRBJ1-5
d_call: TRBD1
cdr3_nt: TGTGCCAGCAGGGACAGGGGAGAGCAGCCCCAGCATTTT
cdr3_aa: CASRDRGEQPQHF

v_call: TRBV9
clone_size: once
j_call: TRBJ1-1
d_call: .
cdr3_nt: TGTGCCAGCAGCGTAGATGAGGGATTCGGTGAAGCTTTCTTT
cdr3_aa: CASSVDEGFGEAFF

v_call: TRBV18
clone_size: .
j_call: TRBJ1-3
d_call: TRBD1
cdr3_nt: TGTGCCAGCTCCCTGCAGGGGGCTGACACCATATATTTT
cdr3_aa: CASSLQGADTIYF

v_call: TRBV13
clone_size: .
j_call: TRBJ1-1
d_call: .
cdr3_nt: TGTGCCAGCAGCCCCGGGAACACTGAAGCTTTCTTT
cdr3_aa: CASSPGNTEAFF

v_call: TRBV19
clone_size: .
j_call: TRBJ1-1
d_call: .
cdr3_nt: TGTGCCAGTAGTGCGACCACGGGAGGGGAAGCTTTCTTT
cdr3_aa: CASSATTGGEAFF

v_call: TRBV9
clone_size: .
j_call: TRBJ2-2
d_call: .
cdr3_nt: TGTGCCAGCAGCGACTCCGGGGAGCTGTTTTTT
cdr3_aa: CASSDSGELFF

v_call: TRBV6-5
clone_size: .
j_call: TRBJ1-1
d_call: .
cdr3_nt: TGTGCCAGCAGTTACTCTACAGGCCTGAACACTGAAGCTTTCTTT
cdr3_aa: CASSYSTGLNTEAFF

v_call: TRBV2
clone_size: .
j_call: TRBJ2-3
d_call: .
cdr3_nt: TGTGCCAGCAGTAGGACCCTGCCGGGGGTGGATACGCAGTATTTT
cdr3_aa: CASSRTLPGVDTQYF

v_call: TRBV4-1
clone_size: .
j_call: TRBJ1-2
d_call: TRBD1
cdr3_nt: TGCGCCAGCAGCCAGGGGACAGGGGATAACTATGGCTACACCTTC
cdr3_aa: CASSQGTGDNYGYTF

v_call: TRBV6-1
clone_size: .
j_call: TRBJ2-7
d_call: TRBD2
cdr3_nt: TGTGCCAGCAGTACGGGACTAGCGGGGAACTACGAGCAGTACTTC
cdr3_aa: CASSTGLAGNYEQYF

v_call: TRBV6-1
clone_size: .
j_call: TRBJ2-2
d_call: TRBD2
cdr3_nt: TGTGCCAGCAGTGAAAGGCGGCGGGAGAACGGGGAGCTGTTTTTT
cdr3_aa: CASSERRRENGELFF

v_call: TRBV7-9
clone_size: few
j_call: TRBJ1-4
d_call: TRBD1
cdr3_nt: TGTGCCAGCAGCCACCGGGACAGAGACGAAAAACTGTTTTTT
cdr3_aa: CASSHRDRDEKLFF

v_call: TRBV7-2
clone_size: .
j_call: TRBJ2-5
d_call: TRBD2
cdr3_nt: TGTGCCAGCAGCTTAGACATAGCGGGGGGGTTGGAGACCCAGTACTTC
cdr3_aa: CASSLDIAGGLETQYF

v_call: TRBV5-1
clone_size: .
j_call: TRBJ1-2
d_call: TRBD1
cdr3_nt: TGCGCCAGCAGACAGGGGACAGCTAACTATGGCTACACCTTC
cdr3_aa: CASRQGTANYGYTF

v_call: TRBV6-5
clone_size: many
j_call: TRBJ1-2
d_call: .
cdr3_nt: TGTGCCAGCAGCCCCACCGCAGGGCAATATGGCTACACCTTC
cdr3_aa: CASSPTAGQYGYTF

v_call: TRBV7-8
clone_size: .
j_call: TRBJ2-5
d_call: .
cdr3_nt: TGTGCCAGCAGCTTATCTAATCAAGAGACCCAGTACTTC
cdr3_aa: CASSLSNQETQYF

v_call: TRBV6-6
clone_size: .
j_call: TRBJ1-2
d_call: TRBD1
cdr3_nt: TGTGCCAGCCGGGACAGTAGATCTTATGGCTACACCTTC
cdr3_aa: CASRDSRSYGYTF

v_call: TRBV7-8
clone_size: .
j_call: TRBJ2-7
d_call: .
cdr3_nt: TGTGCCAGCAGCTGGCGACTACCCGCCTACGAGCAGTACTTC
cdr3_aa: CASSWRLPAYEQYF

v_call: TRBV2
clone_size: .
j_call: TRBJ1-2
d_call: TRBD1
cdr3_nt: TGTGCCAGCAGTGTTACCGGGACAGCAATTTATGGCTACACCTTC
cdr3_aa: CASSVTGTAIYGYTF

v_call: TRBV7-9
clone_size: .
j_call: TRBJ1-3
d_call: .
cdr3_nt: TGTGCCAGCAGCTTAGCGCGCGGAGGAGACACCATATATTTT
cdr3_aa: CASSLARGGDTIYF

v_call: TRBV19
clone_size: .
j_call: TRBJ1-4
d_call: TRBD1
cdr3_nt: TGTGCCAGTAGTATTGGGGGACAGGGTTTTGAAAAACTGTTTTTT
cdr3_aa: CASSIGGQGFEKLFF

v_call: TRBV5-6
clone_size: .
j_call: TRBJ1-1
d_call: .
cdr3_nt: TGTGCCAGCAGCTTGGCCGAGGTGAACACTGAAGCTTTCTTT
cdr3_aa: CASSLAEVNTEAFF

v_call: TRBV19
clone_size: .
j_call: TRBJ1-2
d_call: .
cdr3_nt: TGTGCCAGTAGGCAAACCCTTAAGCCTGGCTACACCTTC
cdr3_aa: CASRQTLKPGYTF

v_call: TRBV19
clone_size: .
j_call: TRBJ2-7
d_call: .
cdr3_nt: TGTGCCAGTAGTCGCAGAGGAGACTCCTACGAGCAGTACTTC
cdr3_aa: CASSRRGDSYEQYF

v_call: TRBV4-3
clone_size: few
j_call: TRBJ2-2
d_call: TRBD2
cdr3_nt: TGCGCCAGCAGCCAAGGAGCGGGGGGCGACACCGGGGAGCTGTTTTTT
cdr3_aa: CASSQGAGGDTGELFF

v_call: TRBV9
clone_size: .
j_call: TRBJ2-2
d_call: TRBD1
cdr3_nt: TGTGCCAGCAGCATATACGGGACAGGGTCGAACACCGGGGAGCTGTTTTTT
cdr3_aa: CASSIYGTGSNTGELFF

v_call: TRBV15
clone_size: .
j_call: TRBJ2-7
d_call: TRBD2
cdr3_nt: TGTGCCACCACCCTGGGTGGGACTAGCGGGGGGGCAACCTACGAGCAGTACTTC
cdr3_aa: CATTLGGTSGGATYEQYF

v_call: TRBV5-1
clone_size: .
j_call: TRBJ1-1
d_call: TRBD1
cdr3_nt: TGCGCCAGCAGCGCGCTACAGGGGGGGACTGAAGCTTTCTTT
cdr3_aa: CASSALQGGTEAFF

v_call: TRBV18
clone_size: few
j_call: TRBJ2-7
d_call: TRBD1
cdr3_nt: TGTGCCAGCTCACCTTCTACAGGGGAAGAGCAGTACTTC
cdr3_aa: CASSPSTGEEQYF

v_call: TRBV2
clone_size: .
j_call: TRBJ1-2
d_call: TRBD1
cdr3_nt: TGTGCCAGCAGGGGATCGACAGGGGGGTATGGCTACACCTTC
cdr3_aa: CASRGSTGGYGYTF

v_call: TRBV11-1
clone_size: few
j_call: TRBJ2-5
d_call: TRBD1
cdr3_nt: TGTGCCAGCAGCTCCCACGGGACAGGGTATGAGGAGACCCAGTACTTC
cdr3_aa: CASSSHGTGYEETQYF